These T cell receptor beta chains were read from a single sample in a study of blood T cells in healthy people across ages. TCRdb called the 5' RACE reads again in MiXCR, with one record for every CDR3 protein. The data hold about 1,400,000 distinct CDR3 sequences, with roughly 59% observed a single time. The sample was blood. The source is a man aged 18 to 30 in good health. The CDR3 runs from the conserved cysteine through the conserved F or W. A D gene is named only where the DNA matches it firmly. Size tells how often a clone was seen (once, few, many) or the class of an expanded clone, and some rows leave it out.

>TRBJ2-4|TRBD2|TRBV15|few
TGTGCCACCAGCAGATCTCGGGAGGCTAGCGGGGGTAAAAACATTCAGTACTTC
CATSRSREASGGKNIQYF
>TRBJ2-7|TRBD2|TRBV27|.
TGTGCCAGCAGTCCCTGGACTAGCGGGAGAGGTGCCTACGAGCAGTACTTC
CASSPWTSGRGAYEQYF
>TRBJ1-1|.|TRBV20-1|.
TGCAGTGCTGGCGGGGATAAAAGTGAAGCTTTCTTT
CSAGGDKSEAFF
>TRBJ1-2|.|TRBV12-3/TRBV12-4|.
TGTGCCAGCTCCGGCGTCCCGGCTACTTATGGCTACACCTTC
CASSGVPATYGYTF
>TRBJ2-1|TRBD2|TRBV20-1|.
TGCAGTGCTAACAGCAATAGCGGGAGTCAGGATGAGCAGTTCTTC
CSANSNSGSQDEQFF
>TRBJ2-7|.|TRBV15|.
TGTGCCACCAACAGAGAGAACAGGAGAATCTACGAGCAGTACTTC
CATNRENRRIYEQYF
>TRBJ2-7|TRBD1|TRBV2|.
TGTGCCAGCAGCGGACTCCGGGACAGGGTTTTCTACGAGCAGTACTTC
CASSGLRDRVFYEQYF
>TRBJ2-3|TRBD2|TRBV27|.
TGTGCCAGCAGGATCTTCTCTAGCGGGGACTTAGATACGCAGTATTTT
CASRIFSSGDLDTQYF
>TRBJ2-7|.|TRBV7-7|.
TGTACCAGCAGCTTAAAACCATGGGGGGTGAACTACAATGAGCAGTACTTC
CTSSLKPWGVNYNEQYF
>TRBJ2-1|.|TRBV24-1|.
TGTGCCACCAGTGGACGGTTCTCCTACAATGAGCAGTTCTTC
CATSGRFSYNEQFF
>TRBJ2-1|TRBD1|TRBV5-6|few
TGTGCCAGCAGCTTGGGGGACAGAGCCAATGAGCAGTTCTTC
CASSLGDRANEQFF
>TRBJ2-7|.|TRBV7-2|few
TGTGCCAGCAGCCCGGATGCGAGCCGGGACGAGCAGTACTTC
CASSPDASRDEQYF
>TRBJ2-5|.|TRBV10-3|.
TGTGCCATCAGTGACCCCGTGGGGGGCCAAGAGACCCAGTACTTC
CAISDPVGGQETQYF
>TRBJ2-5|.|TRBV3-1|.
TGTGCCAGCAGCCGAATGTCGGGGATTGAAATCCAAGAGACCCAGTACTTC
CASSRMSGIEIQETQYF
>TRBJ2-2|.|TRBV29-1|once
TGCAGCGTTGAAGAACAGAACACCGGGGAGCTGTTTTTT
CSVEEQNTGELFF
>TRBJ2-3|TRBD2|TRBV7-6|.
TGTGCCAGCAGCCCCCATCTGACTAGCGGGGGTGATACGCAGTATTTT
CASSPHLTSGGDTQYF
>TRBJ2-7|.|TRBV2|.
TGTGCCAGCCTGATAGCCAGGGGACTGTCCGAGCAGTACTTC
CASLIARGLSEQYF
>TRBJ2-7|.|TRBV5-5|.
TGTGCCAGCAGCTTGGGAACTTGGTCCGGAGCCTACGAGCAGTACTTC
CASSLGTWSGAYEQYF
>TRBJ2-7|TRBD2|TRBV11-2|.
TGTGCCAGCAGCTTAGTCGGGGGGGGCATTTTCTACGAGCAGTACTTC
CASSLVGGGIFYEQYF
>TRBJ2-1|TRBD1|TRBV20-1|.
TGCAGTGCTAGAGAGACCGGGACAGGGGTTTTGGGGCATGAGCAGTTCTTC
CSARETGTGVLGHEQFF
>TRBJ2-1|.|TRBV27|.
TGTGCCAGCAGTTTAAGGCCCTCGGGAAATGAGCAGTTCTTC
CASSLRPSGNEQFF
>TRBJ1-1|.|TRBV10-3|few
TGTGCCATCAGAGGAAGGACTGAAGCTTTCTTT
CAIRGRTEAFF
>TRBJ2-7|.|TRBV5-6|.
TGTGCCAGCAGCTTGAAAAGGACGATCTACGAGCAGTACTTC
CASSLKRTIYEQYF
>TRBJ2-1|.|TRBV7-9|once
TGTGCCAGCGGAGCGGACATATACAATGAGCAGTTCTTC
CASGADIYNEQFF
>TRBJ2-2|.|TRBV4-1|.
TGCGCCAGCAACAATCCCCAGCGGCGAACCGGGGAGCTGTTTTTT
CASNNPQRRTGELFF
>TRBJ2-2|TRBD2|TRBV7-8|.
TGTGCCAGCAGCTTAGGACTAGCGGGAGCCTATCCCACCGGGGAGCTGTTTTTT
CASSLGLAGAYPTGELFF
>TRBJ1-2|.|TRBV12-3/TRBV12-4|.
TGTGCCAGCAGCCCGCGAATTGGGCATGGCTACACCTTC
CASSPRIGHGYTF
>TRBJ1-1|.|TRBV12-3/TRBV12-4|.
TGTGCCAGCAGTTTAGCGCACATCATGAACACTGAAGCTTTCTTT
CASSLAHIMNTEAFF
>TRBJ2-7|.|TRBV7-9|few
TGTGCCAGCAGCTCACCCCAGGGCCACGAGCAGTACTTC
CASSSPQGHEQYF
>TRBJ2-7|.|TRBV28|.
TGTGCCAGCAGTTCCCCAGGGCATCCCCCGTACGAGCAGTACTTC
CASSSPGHPPYEQYF
>TRBJ1-4|TRBD1|TRBV29-1|.
TGCAGCGGCGGGGACAGTCTGGCTGAAAAACTGTTTTTT
CSGGDSLAEKLFF
>TRBJ1-1|.|TRBV6-1|.
TGTGCCAGCACCCTGGAACGAAACACTGAAGCTTTCTTT
CASTLERNTEAFF
>TRBJ2-3|.|TRBV10-3|.
TGTGCCATCGCCGGGACGGAGACAACCACAGATACGCAGTATTTT
CAIAGTETTTDTQYF
>TRBJ2-1|.|TRBV15|once
TGTGCCACCAGCAGTGGGGCAGGGCCATACAATGAGCAGTTCTTC
CATSSGAGPYNEQFF
>TRBJ2-3|TRBD1|TRBV7-9|.
TGTGCCAGCAGCTTAAACAGGGGAGATACGCAGTATTTT
CASSLNRGDTQYF
>TRBJ2-1|TRBD2|TRBV4-2|few
TGTGCCAGCAGCAAGGGGACTAGCGGGAGTTGGGATGAGCAGTTCTTC
CASSKGTSGSWDEQFF
>TRBJ2-1|.|TRBV20-1|.
TGCAGTGCCGTAGAGGGTTGGGAGCAGTTCTTC
CSAVEGWEQFF
>TRBJ1-2|.|TRBV2|.
TGTGCCAGCAGTGAAGGTAGTAGTGGCTACACCTTC
CASSEGSSGYTF
>TRBJ2-5|TRBD2|TRBV7-2|once
TGTGCCAGCAGCACACACCTCGACGGGGGGTTAAGAGAGACCCAGTACTTC
CASSTHLDGGLRETQYF
>TRBJ1-6|.|TRBV6-5|few
TGTGCCAGCAGTCCCGAGACAGAGACCCTCCACTTT
CASSPETETLHF
>TRBJ2-7|TRBD2|TRBV4-1|.
TGCGCCAGCAGCCAAGAGGGACGGGAGGGCCACGAGCAGTACTTC
CASSQEGREGHEQYF
>TRBJ1-6|.|TRBV4-1|few
TGCGCCAGCAGCCAGGACGTCTCCTATAATTCACCCCTCCACTTT
CASSQDVSYNSPLHF
>TRBJ2-1|.|TRBV5-1|few
TGCGCCAGCAGCTTGGCCCTAGCCAGGGTAGGCGATGAGCAGTTCTTC
CASSLALARVGDEQFF
>TRBJ2-6|.|TRBV20-1|.
TGCAGTGCTACAGGTGGACACTCTGGGGCCAACGTCCTGACTTTC
CSATGGHSGANVLTF
>TRBJ1-1|.|TRBV20-1|once
TGCAGTGCTAGAAGGGGATGGTTGAACACTGAAGCTTTCTTT
CSARRGWLNTEAFF